The clone carrying this TCR beta chain has just one count. What it binds is unknown. Some clones are missing from TCRdb's copy, which holds only in-frame ones; the method was immunoSEQ multiplex PCR. The top ten hold about 19% of the sample, which has about 63,000 clones, 85% seen once. Trimming cost V 8 bases and J 4 bases; bases outside gene matches: 23. CDR3 length: 20 amino acids. Germline values: CDR1 ENHRY, CDR2 SYGVKD. The data derive from a study of T cell responses to AZD1222 COVID-19 vaccine. Looking at the study overall: Researchers grouped second doses given at about 4 or about 12 weeks into one pool. Study-level results: The number of AZD1222 recipients seropositive at baseline was only five or six.

The source of this sequence is an adult in good health. The sequencing used peripheral blood, collected on day 0 of AZD1222 vaccination. The rearrangement links TRBV10-3 to TRBJ1-1; TRBD1 aligns across 12 bases. The CDR3: CAISGFVTGTGGVKGTEAFF. The DNA of the CDR3 is TGTGCCATCTCTGGGTTCGTAACCGGGACAGGGGGCGTCAAGGGCACTGAAGCTTTCTTT.